This T cell receptor (beta chain) was recovered during a study of T cell responses to AZD1222 COVID-19 vaccine (dated by TCRdb to the early 2020s). A note on the overall study: AZD1222 recipients given second doses at about 4 weeks or at about 12 weeks were pooled, since spike-specific TCR depth and breadth were not found to differ between the two schedules. TCR sequencing covered 230 to 250 trial participants: nearly 210 given two doses of AZD1222 and approximately 26 given two doses of MenACWY control vaccine. Trial participants were enrolled by age into 18-55, 56-69 and 70-plus year subgroups, with 148, 28 and 57 TCR-sequenced participants respectively.

The label giving this sample's time point can be read as: baseline before first vaccination. The vaccinee samples were drawn from two UK trials, COV001 and COV002, one of which was a single-blind randomized controlled phase 2/3 trial testing AZD1222 (ChAdOx1 nCoV-19) in healthy adults. For TCRbeta chain sequencing, PBMC samples from trial participants were taken at day 0 and at day 28 after the second dose. What the authors observed across the whole study: Because no day 14 peak-response samples were available, the repertoires could be characterized only after the peak T cell response. Vaccine-associated CD4 TCRs spanned the whole spike protein, with dominant responses in regions 160-218 and 743-854. Reportedly, close to half of the unique spike-specific TCRs recognized epitopes lying outside the regions that are mutated in the B.1.351 and B.1.1.7 variants. The 56-69-year group was small, and its depth increase did not reach significance, likely because of low power. Spike-specific TCR breadth and depth rose significantly after two AZD1222 doses compared with day 0 and with MenACWY recipients. Most participants were white British and females outnumbered males, and the authors suggested that clonal diversity may have been underestimated. Conclusions about previously exposed vaccinees are limited because only six or seven AZD1222 recipients were SARS-CoV-2 seropositive at baseline.

From a lookup of the germline V gene, CDR1 and CDR2 are MNHEY and SVGAGI. The germline ends are 9 bases apart after V is trimmed by 6 bases and J by 4 bases. The CDR3 holds 12 amino acids from the cysteine to the phenylalanine. The sequence is cut down to CDR3 DNA, 36 bases in frame from base 1. A word on this clone: The antigen this receptor binds is unknown. No qualities accompany the bases; no much larger clone lies one base away.

The CDR3 regions of human TCRbeta chains were analyzed by immunosequencing. For the original study's pipeline: TCRs in the repertoires were compared against a reference library of SARS-CoV-2-specific TCRs that had been generated with the MIRA antigen-specificity platform. Breadth meant the fraction of unique TCRs that were SARS-CoV-2-associated, whereas depth meant the fraction of total T cells that were SARS-CoV-2-associated. Using the MIRA data, each spike-specific TCR was assigned both to the spike region to which the TCR was reactive and to a CD4 or CD8 class. Log10-transformed breadth and depth values were compared by one-way ANOVA with Sidak's multiple comparisons tests. Here the immuneACCESS table is served through TCRdb, limited to in-frame sequences with V and J called. Missing clones are a known gap in these copies; in checked studies unresolved V genes cover under half, and the rest lacks a known reason. The V and J calls and clone size come from that table; D and trimming were worked out from the DNA. The sample data list roughly 100,000 clones, and 88% of these were observed just once. About 9.3% of the sample lies in the top ten.

The clonotype originates from an adult in good health. The sample in question was peripheral blood, obtained on day 0 of AZD1222 vaccination. The chain couples TRBV6-5 to TRBJ1-1, with no confidently assigned D gene. At the DNA level, the sequence is TGTGCCAGCAGCCCGTCGGGCACTGAAGCTTTCTTT. It translates as CASSPSGTEAFF.